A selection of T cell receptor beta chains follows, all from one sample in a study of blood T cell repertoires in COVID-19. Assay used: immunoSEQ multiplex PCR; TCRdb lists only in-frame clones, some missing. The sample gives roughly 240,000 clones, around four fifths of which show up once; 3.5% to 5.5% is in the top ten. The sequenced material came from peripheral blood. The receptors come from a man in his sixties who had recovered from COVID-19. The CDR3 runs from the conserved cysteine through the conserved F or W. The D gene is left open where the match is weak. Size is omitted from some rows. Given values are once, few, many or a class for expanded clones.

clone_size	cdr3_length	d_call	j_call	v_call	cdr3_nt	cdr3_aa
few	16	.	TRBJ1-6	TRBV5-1	TGCGCCAGCAGCAGCGACGGGAGCTCCTATAATTCACCCCTCCACTTT	CASSSDGSSYNSPLHF
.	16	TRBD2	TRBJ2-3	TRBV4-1	TGCGCCAGCAGCCAACGGACTAGCGGGGTCACAGATACGCAGTATTTT	CASSQRTSGVTDTQYF
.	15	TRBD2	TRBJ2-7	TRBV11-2	TGTGCCAGCAGCGCCCTAGCGGGGGTTAAGGTCGAGCAGTACTTC	CASSALAGVKVEQYF
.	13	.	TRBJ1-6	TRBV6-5	TGTGCCAGCAGTACCTACGGGGGGTCCCCCCTCCACTTT	CASSTYGGSPLHF
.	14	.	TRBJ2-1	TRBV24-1	TGTGCCACCAGTGATGGCGGGCTCAACAATGAGCAGTTCTTC	CATSDGGLNNEQFF
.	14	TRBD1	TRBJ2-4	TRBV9	TGTGCCAGCAGCCTCGGGACAGGGAAAAACATTCAGTACTTC	CASSLGTGKNIQYF
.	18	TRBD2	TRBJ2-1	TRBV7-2	TGTGCCAGCAGCCTGAGACTATCTAGCGGGGGGCGCCGGGGTGAGCAGTTCTTC	CASSLRLSSGGRRGEQFF
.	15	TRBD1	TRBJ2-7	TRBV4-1	TGCGCCAGCAGCCAACCGGACAGGGGGCCCTACGAGCAGTACTTC	CASSQPDRGPYEQYF
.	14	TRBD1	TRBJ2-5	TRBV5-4	TGTGCCAGCGGGGGACAGGGGATCTGGGAGACCCAGTACTTC	CASGGQGIWETQYF
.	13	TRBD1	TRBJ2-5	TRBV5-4	TGTGCCAGCAGCTGGGACAGGGGAGAGACCCAGTACTTC	CASSWDRGETQYF
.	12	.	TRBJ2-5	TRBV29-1	TGCAGCGTGGGGACAAGCCAAGAGACCCAGTACTTC	CSVGTSQETQYF
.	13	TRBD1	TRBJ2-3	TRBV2	TGTGCCAGCAGTGAACGGGGACAGGGGACGCAGTATTTT	CASSERGQGTQYF
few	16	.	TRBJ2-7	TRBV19	TGTGCCAGTAGCCCAGGGGGGCGTAGGAGCTCCTACGAGCAGTACTTC	CASSPGGRRSSYEQYF
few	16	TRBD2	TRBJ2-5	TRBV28	TGTGCCAGCAGCCCCCGGGGTAGCGGGGGGGCGGAGACCCAGTACTTC	CASSPRGSGGAETQYF
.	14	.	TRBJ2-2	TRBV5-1	TGCGCCAGCAGCCCTAGCGTGTACACCGGGGAGCTGTTTTTT	CASSPSVYTGELFF
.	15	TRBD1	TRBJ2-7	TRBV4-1	TGCGCCAGCAGCCAAGCTGGACAGGGGGCGGTCGAGCAGTACTTC	CASSQAGQGAVEQYF
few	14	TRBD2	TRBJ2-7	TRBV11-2	TGTGCCACCAGCTCCCTAGCGGGAGCGGGTGAGCAGTACTTC	CATSSLAGAGEQYF
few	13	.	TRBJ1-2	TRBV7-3	TGTGCCAGCAGCTTAGGGGAGAACTATGGCTACACCTTC	CASSLGENYGYTF
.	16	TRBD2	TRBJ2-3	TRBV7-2	TGTGCCAGCAGCTCCCGACTAGCGGGAGTGGGAGATACGCAGTATTTT	CASSSRLAGVGDTQYF